This T cell receptor beta chain was captured by sequencing in a study of T cells in Graves' hyperthyroidism and ophthalmopathy. Notes on the study in general: Expanded thyroid clonotypes (above 0.001) were mostly also found in blood.

On this clonotype itself: The antigen remains unidentified.

TCR beta CDR3 regions were amplified from RNA. RT-PCR in the first round (using the HTBI primer set) targeted the TCR CDR3. MiXCR, run by TCRdb on the multiplex PCR reads, gives a single entry per CDR3 protein. This sample has roughly 420,000 distinct CDR3 sequences, with approximately 14% found just once. V was pared by 0 bases and J by 8 bases, with 13 bases between. Germline values: CDR1 GTSNPN, CDR2 SVGIG (reference sequence). The CDR3 spans 14 residues. This chain connects TRBV30 to TRBJ1-4, with no clear D. Sample: blood. This clonotype was sampled from a woman between 18 and 29 years old with Graves' hyperthyroidism. This CDR3 is CAWSVRWGTEKLFF. The DNA of the CDR3 is TGTGCCTGGAGTGTACGGTGGGGTACGGAAAAACTGTTTTTT.